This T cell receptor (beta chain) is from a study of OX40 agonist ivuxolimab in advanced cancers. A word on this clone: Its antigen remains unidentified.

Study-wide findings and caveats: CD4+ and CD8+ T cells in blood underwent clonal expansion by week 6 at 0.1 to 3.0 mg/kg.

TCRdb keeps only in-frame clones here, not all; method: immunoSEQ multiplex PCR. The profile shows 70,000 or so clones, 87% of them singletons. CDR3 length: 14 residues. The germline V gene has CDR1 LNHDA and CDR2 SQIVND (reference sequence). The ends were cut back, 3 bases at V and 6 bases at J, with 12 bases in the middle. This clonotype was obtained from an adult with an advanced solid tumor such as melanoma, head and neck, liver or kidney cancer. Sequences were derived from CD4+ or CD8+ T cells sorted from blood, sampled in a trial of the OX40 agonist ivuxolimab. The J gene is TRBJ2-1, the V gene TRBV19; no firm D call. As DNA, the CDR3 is TGTGCCAGTAGTATTGGCCCGAGAATCAATGAGCAGTTCTTC. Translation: CASSIGPRINEQFF.